One sample yielded the 27 T cell receptor beta chains listed below, sequenced in a study of OX40 agonist ivuxolimab in advanced cancers. Clones were sequenced by immunoSEQ multiplex PCR, and TCRdb holds only the in-frame ones, with some missing. The sample shows some 65,000 clones, about 90% of them seen only once. The sequencing here drew on CD4+ or CD8+ T cells sorted from blood, taken in a trial of the OX40 agonist ivuxolimab. The source of these receptors is an adult with an advanced solid tumor such as melanoma, head and neck, liver or kidney cancer.

The chain carries TRBV5-4 and TRBJ1-2; D is perhaps TRBD1 (5 bases). Germline V gives CDR1 SGHNT, CDR2 YYREEE (reference sequence). The CDR3 length is 15 residues. With 4 bases removed from V and 6 bases from J, the gap between germline ends came to 19 bases. CDR3 nucleotides: TGTGCCAGCAGCCCCCGGGGCAGCGAATATAATGGCTACACCTTC. It is translated as CASSPRGSEYNGYTF.

This chain connects TRBV5-4 to TRBJ2-7; TRBD1 matches at 7 bases. Trimming cost V 2 bases and J 4 bases; bases outside gene matches: 6. Germline CDR1 reads SGHNT; CDR2 reads YYREEE (reference sequence). The CDR3 totals 14 residues. This chain's CDR3 is CASSFPGQQYEQYF. The CDR3 nucleotides are TGTGCCAGCAGCTTTCCGGGACAGCAATACGAGCAGTACTTC.

The CDR3 here is CASSPGQGSDEQYF. CDR3 nucleotide sequence: TGCGCCAGCAGCCCCGGACAGGGATCCGACGAGCAGTACTTC. This sequence joins TRBV5-1 and TRBJ2-7; 8 bases map to TRBD1. The junction had 8 bases not matched to a gene; V was cut back by 4 bases and J by 5 bases. Germline V lookup: CDR1 SGHRS, CDR2 YFSETQ. The CDR3 runs to 14 residues.

The chain combines TRBV5-1 with TRBJ2-3; 9 bases align to TRBD2. The CDR3 totals 16 residues. V lost 3 bases, J lost 2 bases, and 7 bases stayed unmatched. CDR1 and CDR2 (germline): SGHRS, YFSETQ. The CDR3 is CASSWESGGNTDTQYF. The CDR3 DNA follows: TGCGCCAGCAGCTGGGAGAGCGGGGGGAACACAGATACGCAGTATTTT.

This clone came up once. The rearrangement links TRBV4-3 to TRBJ1-2; possibly TRBD1 for D (5 bases). Germline V gene data show CDR1 as LGHNA and CDR2 as YSLEER. The V gene lost 1 base and the J gene lost 2 bases, with 14 bases spanning the gap. The CDR3 is made up of 16 amino acids. CDR3 sequence (DNA): TGCGCCAGCAGCCAAGGGGGCTCCGGACGGAACTATGGCTACACCTTC. It translates to CASSQGGSGRNYGYTF.

The genes are TRBV19 and TRBJ2-5; no reliable D call. The germline V gene has CDR1 LNHDA and CDR2 SQIVND (reference sequence). Between the trimmed V and J ends, which lost 3 bases and 5 bases, there was a span of 19 bases. This CDR3 spans 16 amino acids. This chain's CDR3 is CASSMRGHLNGETQYF. DNA of the CDR3: TGTGCCAGTAGTATGCGCGGTCACCTCAACGGGGAGACCCAGTACTTC. The variable domain in full, with the rest retrieved from reference TRBV19 and TRBJ2-5, is DGGITQSPKYLFRKEGQNVTLSCEQNLNHDAMYWYRQDPGQGLRLIYYSQIVNDFQKGDIAEGYSVSREKKESFPLTVTSAQKNPTAFYLCASSMRGHLNGETQYFGPGTRLLVL.

The rearrangement uses TRBV11-3 and TRBJ2-5, with D possibly being TRBD2 (5 bases). The CDR3 contains 12 residues. Trimming removed 5 bases from V and 4 bases from J, with 8 bases in between. CDR1 and CDR2 from the germline V gene are SGHNT and YENEEA. The CDR3 nucleotides are TGTGCCAGCAGCCCCGGACTAGAGACCCAGTACTTC. Its protein product is CASSPGLETQYF.

V and J are TRBV9 and TRBJ2-1, with D perhaps TRBD2 (6 bases). CDR1 is SGDLS and CDR2 is YYNGEE in the germline V gene. The CDR3 is 15 residues long. V lost 7 bases, J lost 4 bases, and 18 bases lay in between. CDR3 bases: TGTGCCAGCTCCGGGGAAGTGGGGAGGTACAATGAGCAGTTCTTC. This codes for CASSGEVGRYNEQFF.

This clone was detected once. The CDR3 DNA follows: TGTGCCACCAAACAAAGCCTCAAGGGGTTGAACACTGAAGCTTTCTTT. It yields the protein CATKQSLKGLNTEAFF. The V call is TRBV19, the J call TRBJ1-1, with a tentative D call TRBD1 (5 bases). Germline CDR1 and CDR2: LNHDA and SQIVND (reference sequence). Trimming left V 10 bases short and J 0 bases short, with 21 bases between. The CDR3 contains 16 residues. The entire variable domain, with the rest obtained from reference TRBV19 and TRBJ1-1, is as follows: DGGITQSPKYLFRKEGQNVTLSCEQNLNHDAMYWYRQDPGQGLRLIYYSQIVNDFQKGDIAEGYSVSREKKESFPLTVTSAQKNPTAFYLCATKQSLKGLNTEAFFGQGTRLTVV.

The chain is built from TRBV28 and TRBJ1-2; 7 bases line up with TRBD1. Germline lookup yields CDR1 MDHEN and CDR2 SYDVKM. Losses at the gene ends were 6 bases for V and 3 bases for J; bases not matched to a gene: 7. The CDR3 covers 14 residues. The CDR3 loop is CASSPGQVDYGYTF. Written as DNA, the CDR3 is TGTGCCAGCAGCCCCGGACAGGTGGACTATGGCTACACCTTC.

CDR3 sequence: CASSYSRGSTEAFF. The CDR3 nucleotides read TGTGCCAGCAGCTATAGTAGGGGATCCACTGAAGCTTTCTTT. The chain joins TRBV7-2 to TRBJ1-1; maybe TRBD1 (5 bases). The CDR3 contains 14 residues. Deletions cut 4 bases from V and 4 bases from J, with 13 bases between. Germline CDR1 reads SGHTA; CDR2 reads FQGNSA.

The rearrangement joins TRBV5-1 to TRBJ2-4; TRBD2 might be the D (5 bases). V dropped 1 base and J dropped 8 bases, with 13 bases sitting between them. In germline, CDR1 is SGHRS, CDR2 YFSETQ. The CDR3 extends over 14 amino acids. CDR3 DNA: TGCGCCAGCAGCTTGAGTGCCGCGGAGGACATTCAGTACTTC. It translates to CASSLSAAEDIQYF.

The chain is built from TRBV5-4 and TRBJ2-5; 10 nucleotides align to TRBD1. The CDR3 runs to 14 residues. The V gene's germline CDR1 is SGHNT and CDR2 YYREEE (reference sequence). The V segment lost 4 bases and the J segment 11 bases; nucleotides outside the gene matches: 11. In DNA form, the CDR3 reads TGTGCCAGCAGCAAGGGACAGGGGAAGCGAGAGCAGTACTTC. Its protein product is CASSKGQGKREQYF.

CDR3 region: CASSLSGNPGELFF. CDR3 in DNA: TGTGCCAGCAGTTTATCGGGAAACCCCGGGGAGCTGTTTTTT. This chain links TRBV27 with TRBJ2-2; D is undetermined. Trimming removed 0 bases from V and 6 bases from J, with 8 bases in between. CDR3 length equals 14 residues. Germline V lookup: CDR1 MNHEY, CDR2 SMNVEV (reference sequence).

The chain recombines TRBV2 with TRBJ2-3; 8 bases agree with TRBD2. Germline V CDR1 and CDR2: SNHLY, FYNNEI. CDR3 length equals 16 residues. The V and J ends lost 5 bases and 4 bases, in that order; junction bases with no gene match: 11. The CDR3 coding sequence is TGTGCCAGCAGTCCCGGGGGGGGCGGGAGCCCAGATACGCAGTATTTT. It specifies CASSPGGGGSPDTQYF.

The chain combines TRBV27 with TRBJ1-1; D gene unclear. CDR1 and CDR2 from the germline V gene are MNHEY and SMNVEV (reference sequence). This CDR3 contains 16 residues. Between the trimmed V and J ends, which lost 3 bases and 1 base, there was a span of 15 bases. CDR3 DNA: TGTGCCAGCAGTTTCAACCCAAAACGGACGAACACTGAAGCTTTCTTT. It encodes CASSFNPKRTNTEAFF.

This chain links TRBV7-2 with TRBJ2-5; no reliable D call. Germline CDR1 and CDR2: SGHTA and FQGNSA. The CDR3 sequence is 13 residues long. The germline V and J ends were trimmed by 1 base and 4 bases, with 7 bases remaining between them. The chain's CDR3 is CASSLVHGETQYF. Here the CDR3 DNA reads TGTGCCAGCAGCTTAGTTCACGGAGAGACCCAGTACTTC. The full variable domain, with the rest looked up from reference TRBV7-2 and TRBJ2-5, is GAGVSQSPSNKVTEKGKDVELRCDPISGHTALYWYRQSLGQGLEFLIYFQGNSAPDKSGLPSDRFSAERTGGSVSTLTIQRTQQEDSAVYLCASSLVHGETQYFGPGTRLLVL.

This clone occurred a few times. The chain links TRBV30 to TRBJ1-5; no reliable D call. The CDR3 length is 12 residues. Trimming pared 1 base from V and 9 bases from J, leaving 10 bases between. CDR1 and CDR2 from the germline V gene are GTSNPN and SVGIG (reference sequence). CDR3 bases: TGTGCCTGGAGTGCCTCCCATGGGCCCCAGCATTTT. This encodes CAWSASHGPQHF.

This clone was observed a handful of times. The chain couples TRBV5-5 to TRBJ1-2; 12 bases are shared with TRBD1. V trimming: 4 bases; J trimming: 0 bases; junction bases outside the gene matches: 4. The germline V gene encodes CDR1 SGHKS and CDR2 YYEKEE (reference sequence). This CDR3 has 16 amino acids. This CDR3 is CASSPGQGATNYGYTF. As DNA, the CDR3 is TGTGCCAGCAGCCCGGGACAGGGGGCAACTAACTATGGCTACACCTTC.

The J gene is TRBJ1-2, the V gene TRBV27; 8 bases match TRBD1. Germline V lookup: CDR1 MNHEY, CDR2 SMNVEV (reference sequence). This CDR3 region has 14 residues. Trimming cost V 6 bases and J 5 bases; bases outside gene matches: 8. The CDR3 is CASRGTGVWYGYTF. The CDR3 coding sequence is TGTGCCAGCAGAGGGACAGGAGTATGGTATGGCTACACCTTC.

This chain links TRBV2 with TRBJ2-7; D remains ambiguous. Per germline, CDR1 SNHLY and CDR2 FYNNEI. V was trimmed by 0 bases and J by 11 bases, leaving 11 bases between them. The CDR3 covers 12 residues. In DNA form, the CDR3 reads TGTGCCAGCAGTGAAGCGCCGGCACCAAAGTACTTC. Encoded protein: CASSEAPAPKYF. Using reference TRBV2 and TRBJ2-7 for the parts outside the CDR3, the full variable domain is EPEVTQTPSHQVTQMGQEVILRCVPISNHLYFYWYRQILGQKVEFLVSFYNNEISEKSEIFDDQFSVERPDGSNFTLKIRSTKLEDSAMYFCASSEAPAPKYFGPGTRLTVT.

The rearrangement links TRBV6-6 to TRBJ1-2, with D unresolved. This CDR3 region has 15 residues. V was clipped by 7 bases and J by 3 bases, with 18 bases between them. Germline CDR1 MNHNY, CDR2 SVGAGI (reference sequence). The CDR3 region is CASMRLEAEHYGYTF. CDR3 sequence (DNA): TGTGCCAGCATGCGCTTGGAGGCGGAACACTATGGCTACACCTTC.

V is TRBV27 and J is TRBJ2-1, with 8 nucleotides matching TRBD2. The CDR3 consists of 15 residues. The germline V gene encodes CDR1 MNHEY and CDR2 SMNVEV (reference sequence). The V and J ends lost 2 bases and 0 bases, in that order; junction bases with no gene match: 0. For the CDR3, the DNA is TGTGCCAGCAGTTTAAGCGGGAGCTCCTACAATGAGCAGTTCTTC. Translation gives CASSLSGSSYNEQFF.

The gene calls are TRBV4-2 and TRBJ2-1; D not resolved. With 4 bases removed from V and 9 bases from J, the gap between germline ends came to 7 bases. The CDR3 length is 11 residues. In germline, CDR1 is LGHNA, CDR2 YNFKEQ. The CDR3 sequence is CASSLRVEQFF. In nucleotides, the CDR3 is TGTGCCAGCAGCCTTCGCGTTGAGCAGTTCTTC.

V usage is TRBV10-2 and J usage is TRBJ1-5; 9 positions agree with TRBD1. J gave up 0 bases and V 3 bases, and 6 bases lay outside the gene matches. CDR3 length: 17 amino acids. The germline gives CDR1 WSHSY, CDR2 SAAADI. The CDR3 DNA sequence: TGCGCCAGCAGTGACTGGACAGGGGCATATAGCAATCAGCCCCAGCATTTT. Its protein is CASSDWTGAYSNQPQHF.

The chain joins TRBV27 to TRBJ2-1, with 9 bases matching TRBD1. The V gene end was trimmed by 5 bases and the J gene end by 0 bases; junction bases not matched to a gene: 8. Germline loops: CDR1 MNHEY, CDR2 SMNVEV (reference sequence). This CDR3 has 17 residues. The CDR3 DNA is TGTGCCAGCAGTGTGGGACAGGGACGGGTCTCCTACAATGAGCAGTTCTTC. Protein: CASSVGQGRVSYNEQFF.

This clone was seen just once. The rearrangement links TRBV18 to TRBJ2-5, with D perhaps matching TRBD1 (5 bases). The length of the CDR3 is 15 residues. Per the germline V gene, CDR1 is KGHSH and CDR2 is LQKENI. The ends were cut back, 2 bases at V and 4 bases at J, with 14 bases in the middle. CDR3 sequence: CASSPDVGLVETQYF. For the CDR3, the DNA is TGTGCCAGCTCACCAGATGTGGGGCTGGTAGAGACCCAGTACTTC.